Detailed here is one T cell receptor beta chain. What it recognizes is unknown. This CDR3 is 15 amino acids long. Trimming left V 4 bases short and J 0 bases short, with 13 bases between. Per germline, CDR1 SGHRS and CDR2 YFSETQ. The time point was: healthy volunteer bleed at 2 weeks. Unfractionated whole blood yielded the extracted total RNA. The source of the sample is a study of human T cells and chemical hapten exposure. Across the study: TCR yields per sample varied mostly from small pooled library volume differences.

Study-level results: With regard to DPC sensitization, TCRs above 1 in 1000 frequency did not change.

Per the study methods: A per-sample median of around 100,000 TCRs was observed, with a range of 23,224 to 690,600. TCRdb analysed the RACE reads with MiXCR anew, one entry per CDR3 protein. TCRdb's processing, not the study's, gives the V and J calls here. The repertoire holds about 41,000 distinct CDR3 sequences, with 4% to 4.5% as singletons. The TCR comes from a human donor in good health. Some clones in this sample may be carry-over from other donors' samples. Sequenced sample: whole blood. V gene TRBV5-1 combines with J gene TRBJ1-1; D gene uncertain. CDR3 region: CASSPFTSMNTEAFF. CDR3 nucleotide sequence: TGCGCCAGCAGCCCTTTTACCTCCATGAACACTGAAGCTTTCTTT.